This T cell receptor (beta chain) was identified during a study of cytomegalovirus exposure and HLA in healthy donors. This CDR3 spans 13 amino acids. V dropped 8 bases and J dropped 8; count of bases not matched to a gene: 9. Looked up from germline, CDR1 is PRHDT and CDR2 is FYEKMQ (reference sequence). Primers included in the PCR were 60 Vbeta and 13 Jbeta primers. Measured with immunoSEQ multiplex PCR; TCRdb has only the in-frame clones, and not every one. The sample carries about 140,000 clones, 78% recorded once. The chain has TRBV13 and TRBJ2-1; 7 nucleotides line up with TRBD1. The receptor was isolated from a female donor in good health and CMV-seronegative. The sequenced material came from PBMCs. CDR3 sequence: CASRDRFNDEQFF. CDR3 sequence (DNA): TGTGCCAGCCGGGACAGATTCAACGATGAGCAGTTCTTC.